Listed here are 10 T cell receptor beta chains from one sample, sequenced in a study of CDR3 diversity in severe acne. TCRdb re-called the PCR reads through MiXCR, storing one row per CDR3 protein. The table includes roughly 100,000 distinct CDR3 sequences, around 53% detected once. The sequenced sample was blood. The receptors shown here come from a male donor with acne.

The rearrangement uses TRBV12-3 or TRBV12-4 and TRBJ1-1; a weak D match, TRBD1 (6 bases). Trimming took 3 bases from V and 6 from J, leaving 17 bases between them. CDR3 length: 15 amino acids. DNA of the CDR3: TGTGCCAGCAGTTTTTTAACAGGGCGTAACGCTGAAGCTTTCTTT. Translation: CASSFLTGRNAEAFF.

The CDR3 DNA sequence: TGTGCCAGCAGTTACGGTCAGCCCGAGACCCAGTACTTC. Encoded protein: CASSYGQPETQYF. The V call is TRBV6-5, the J call TRBJ2-5; the D is unclear. Trimming shortened V by 2 bases and J by 5 bases, and 9 bases separated the two germline ends. CDR1 is MNHEY and CDR2 is SVGAGI in the germline V gene. The length of the CDR3 is 13 residues.

This sequence joins TRBV10-3 and TRBJ2-1; TRBD2 aligns across 9 bases. With V trimmed by 0 bases and J by 4 bases, 10 bases remained unmatched. CDR3 size: 18 residues. Germline CDR1 reads ENHRY; CDR2 reads SYGVKD. The CDR3 nucleotides read TGTGCCATCAGTGAGTCGACCGGAGCACTAGCGGGTTACAATGAGCAGTTCTTC. The encoded protein is CAISESTGALAGYNEQFF.

This clonotype was recorded at least ten times. The V gene is TRBV4-1, the J gene TRBJ2-7; D not resolved. Germline-derived CDR1 and CDR2 are MGHRA and YSYEKL. The V gene lost 0 bases and the J gene lost 0 bases, with 9 bases spanning the gap. The CDR3 consists of 15 residues. The CDR3 nucleotides are TGCGCCAGCAGCCAAGAGAGCAGGCTCTCCTACGAGCAGTACTTC. Residues: CASSQESRLSYEQYF.

The chain combines TRBV19 with TRBJ2-3, with a weak D call TRBD2 (6 bases). Germline V CDR1 and CDR2: LNHDA, SQIVND (reference sequence). This CDR3 contains 12 residues. V dropped 7 bases and J dropped 3 bases, with 8 bases sitting between them. This CDR3 reads CASNSGTDTQYF. In nucleotides, the CDR3 is TGTGCCAGTAACAGCGGGACAGATACGCAGTATTTT.

Relative to its sample, this clonotype is medium-sized. The rearrangement uses TRBV10-3 and TRBJ2-6; 7 positions match TRBD1. In germline, CDR1 is ENHRY, CDR2 SYGVKD. This CDR3 region has 18 residues. V gave up 5 bases and J gave up 0 bases; unmatched junction bases: 10. The CDR3 region is CAISSQTGMSSGANVLTF. CDR3 sequence (DNA): TGTGCCATCAGTTCCCAGACAGGGATGAGCTCTGGGGCCAACGTCCTGACTTTC.

Remarks on this clonotype: The germline gene is not matched at one end of the junction; a read error may be the cause. This chain links TRBV7-3 with TRBJ2-2, with D maybe TRBD2 (5 bases). The CDR3 has 13 residues. CDR1 SGHTA and CDR2 FQGTGA come from the germline V gene. The CDR3 spells CANSFEGAGELFF. The CDR3 DNA sequence: TGTGCCAACAGCTTCGAGGGCGCCGGGGAGCTGTTCTTT.

This chain joins TRBV6-1 and TRBJ2-7; D ambiguous. Germline CDR1 MNHNS, CDR2 SASEGT. The CDR3 is made up of 15 amino acids. V lost 5 bases, J lost 2 bases, and 16 bases lay in between. CDR3 sequence: CASSYSPDEAYEQYF. CDR3 coding DNA: TGTGCCAGCAGTTACTCCCCGGACGAGGCCTACGAGCAGTACTTC.

J is TRBJ2-6 and V is TRBV7-3; tentatively, D is TRBD2 (5 bases). The CDR3 loop spans 17 amino acids. V was shortened by 2 bases and J by 0 bases, with 11 bases between the two germline ends. Germline CDR1 is SGHTA and CDR2 is FQGTGA. The CDR3: CASSLVGGSSGANVLTF. The CDR3 DNA follows: TGTGCCAGCAGCTTAGTCGGTGGGAGCTCTGGGGCCAACGTCCTGACTTTC.

The V and J genes are TRBV4-3 and TRBJ2-3; 10 bases line up with TRBD2. CDR1 is LGHNA and CDR2 is YSLEER in the germline V gene. The CDR3 has 17 amino acids. Trimming removed 5 bases from V and 0 bases from J; junction bases left unmatched: 8. In DNA form, the CDR3 reads TGCGCCAGCAGCAATCCGGGACTAGCGCTCAGCACAGATACGCAGTATTTT. It specifies CASSNPGLALSTDTQYF.